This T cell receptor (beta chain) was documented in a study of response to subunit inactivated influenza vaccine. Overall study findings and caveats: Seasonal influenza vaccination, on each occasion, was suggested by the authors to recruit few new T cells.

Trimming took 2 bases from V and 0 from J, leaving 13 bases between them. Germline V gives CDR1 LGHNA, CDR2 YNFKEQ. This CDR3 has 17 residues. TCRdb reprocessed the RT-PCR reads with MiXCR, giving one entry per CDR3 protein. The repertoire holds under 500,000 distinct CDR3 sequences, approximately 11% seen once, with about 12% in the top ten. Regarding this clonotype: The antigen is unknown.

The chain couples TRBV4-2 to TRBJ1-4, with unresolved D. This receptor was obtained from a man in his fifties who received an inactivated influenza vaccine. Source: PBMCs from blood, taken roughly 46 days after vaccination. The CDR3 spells CASSQRTSAATNEKLFF. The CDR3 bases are TGTGCCAGCAGCCAAAGGACCTCAGCTGCAACTAATGAAAAACTGTTTTTT.